This T cell receptor (beta chain) was profiled in a study of Graves' ophthalmopathy and Graves' hyperthyroidism (dated by TCRdb to the late 2010s). A note on the overall study: Hyperthyroidism was defined as stable when no progression to ophthalmopathy occurred within 18 months of follow-up. The study used signatures of the TCR beta repertoire to tell Graves' ophthalmopathy apart from Graves' hyperthyroidism and to predict which patients would progress to ophthalmopathy. In total, around 140 blood samples were TCR-sequenced: 40 to 45 ophthalmopathy, around 75 hyperthyroidism and roughly 17 hyperthyroidism-to-ophthalmopathy patients. To explore V-J signatures that separate ophthalmopathy from hyperthyroidism, a discovery set of about a hundred patients was enrolled, consisting of about 45 with ophthalmopathy and around 57 with stable hyperthyroidism. An independent validation cohort comprised some 19 hyperthyroidism patients and roughly 15 patients who later progressed from hyperthyroidism to ophthalmopathy. In a handful of hyperthyroidism patients, the T-cell repertoires found in thyroid tissue were compared with those found in blood. Following sampling, methimazole starting at 30 mg daily was administered to hyperthyroidism patients, and high-dose intravenous methylprednisolone was administered to ophthalmopathy patients.

The trim is 5 bases for V and 14 bases for J, with a gap of 20 bases between the germline ends. CDR1 and CDR2 are drawn from the germline V gene: SGHRS, YFSETQ. Including cysteine and phenylalanine, the CDR3 has 14 amino acids. Just CDR3 DNA is preserved here, 42 bases in frame from base 1. The investigation overall reported the following: Ophthalmopathy was separated from stable hyperthyroidism by the 13-signature model with 85% to 90% sensitivity and around 81% specificity in cross-validation and with 80%/75% in the test set. Sample size was not statistically predetermined, and group allocation was not concealed from the investigators. In validation, the model predicted ophthalmopathy progression with 70.59% sensitivity and around 72% specificity; 12 predicted patients were CT-confirmed with GO in a median of around 6 months. Most of the expanded thyroid clonotypes with a frequency above 0.001 were also detected in blood, and it was suggested that the thyroid immune response may be reflected by blood repertoires.

This clonotype was detected ten times or more. This clone's antigen is unknown. Base-call qualities are not available, and no considerably larger clone is one nucleotide away. For repertoire sequencing, the TCR beta CDR3 regions were amplified from RNA transcripts. The first round was an RT-PCR using HTBI primers with the Qiagen OneStep RT-PCR kit, and this first round was followed by a second-round multiplex PCR, then size selection and purification. Libraries were sequenced on an Illumina HiSeq2000 using paired-end 100 bp reads. The published analysis was carried out like this. SOAPnuke was used to process the reads, throwing out any read that had adapters, had uncalled bases, had a mean Phred below 15, or lacked an exact constant-primer or identifier match. COPE v1.2.5 was used to merge the high-quality paired reads. Unique nucleotide sequences were defined as clonotypes and aligned to IMGT TRB V, D and J references using MiTCR v1.1. Analysis was restricted to V-J combinations with a frequency above 0.0001, which covered about 99% of repertoires. A TCR clonal expansion and chaos score per V-J combination was defined as the ratio of F50 clonal expansion to chaos observed in the TCRdist matrix. Welch's t-statistics and random forest were used to reduce features to about a dozen V-J combinations, which were fed into a naive Bayes classifier. The Morisita-Horn index was used to measure how similar the thyroid and blood repertoires were. Through fastp at Q25 and MiXCR, TCRdb rebuilt clones from the public reads, retaining in-frame beta chains. Rows matching on CDR3 protein sequence are summarized as one entry with the most common DNA and genes. Clone size and V and J calls follow TCRdb, not the original study. This sample is represented by 900,000 to 1,200,000 distinct CDR3 sequences; less than 45% of them were singletons. The ten biggest clones cover 11% of the sample.

Patients with hyperthyroidism were aged 18 to 65 years, had been newly diagnosed, and had a disease duration of less than 2 months. Patients were excluded if they had other autoimmune diseases, uncontrolled infections, pregnancy or lactation. Diagnosis was based on clinical symptoms, serum thyroxine, TRAb, thyroid ultrasound and orbital computed tomography. Total RNA was extracted with Trizol reagent and quality-checked on an Agilent 2100 Bioanalyzer. This clonotype was sampled from an adult man with Graves' hyperthyroidism. The rearrangement joined TRBV5-1 to TRBJ1-6; 5 matching bases give a weak D call of TRBD1. The material sequenced was peripheral blood or thyroid tissue (not recorded which). The encoded CDR3 is CASRTDGPGGALHF. The base sequence is TGCGCCAGCAGAACAGACGGGCCCGGGGGGGCCCTCCACTTT.